The subject of this entry is one TCR beta chain. The antigen remains unidentified. Each donor supplied 7.5 to 10 milliliters of peripheral blood. Each sample yielded at least 5 micrograms of PBMC total RNA. The sample belongs to a study of blood T cells in healthy people across ages. Then a second PCR, running roughly 7 to 11 cycles, was carried out with a sample-barcoded 5' primer and a J-beta primer mix. TCRdb called the 5' RACE reads again in MiXCR, with one record for every CDR3 protein. This repertoire shows about 780,000 distinct CDR3 sequences, approximately 24% found once; its top ten account for roughly 3.1%. Germline V gives CDR1 SGHKS, CDR2 YYEKEE (reference sequence). This CDR3 contains 14 residues. Losses at the gene ends were 6 bases for V and 4 bases for J; bases not matched to a gene: 7. General study results and limits: There were more naive CD4+ cells and higher diversity in long-lived donors than in aged donors.

A further study also used this sample, focusing on T cells of mothers and their children. That source notes: According to the study, all extracted RNA entered cDNA synthesis at roughly 1.5 ug per 15 ul.

Sequencing was carried out using blood. This chain links TRBV5-5 with TRBJ2-1; TRBD1 matches at 7 bases. The sequence derives from a boy aged 10-17 years in good health. The CDR3 DNA is TGTGCCAGCACCGTTCCGGGACAGTACAATGAGCAGTTCTTC. Translation: CASTVPGQYNEQFF.